The rows below give T cell receptor beta chains drawn from one sample of a study of T cell responses to AZD1222 COVID-19 vaccine. Assay: immunoSEQ multiplex PCR; the TCRdb copy retains only in-frame clones and omits some. The profile shows about 140,000 clones, 85% to 95% of them singletons. The sample was peripheral blood, taken on day 0 of AZD1222 vaccination. The receptors shown here come from an adult in good health. Both conserved end residues are part of each CDR3. A D gene is named only where the DNA matches it firmly. Not all rows give a size; the values are once, few, many and, for expanded clones, a class.

J: TRBJ2-6; D: -; size: -; V: TRBV13; CDR3: CASSLWGDSGANVLTF; DNA: TGTGCCAGCAGCTTATGGGGGGACTCTGGGGCCAACGTCCTGACTTTC
J: TRBJ1-2; D: TRBD1; size: -; V: TRBV6-6; CDR3: CASSYSGQGSGYGYTF; DNA: TGTGCCAGCAGTTACTCAGGACAGGGGTCAGGCTATGGCTACACCTTC
J: TRBJ2-2; D: -; size: once; V: TRBV16; CDR3: CASSQLGYTGELFF; DNA: TGTGCCAGCAGCCAATTGGGGTACACCGGGGAGCTGTTTTTT
J: TRBJ2-1; D: TRBD1; size: -; V: TRBV19; CDR3: CASSTRDRVYNEQFF; DNA: TGTGCCAGTAGTACCCGGGACAGGGTATACAATGAGCAGTTCTTC
J: TRBJ1-5; D: -; size: -; V: TRBV6-5; CDR3: CASSYRGTNQPQHF; DNA: TGTGCCAGCAGTTATAGGGGGACCAATCAGCCCCAGCATTTT
J: TRBJ2-3; D: -; size: few; V: TRBV7-2; CDR3: CASSGWAGLRFTDTQYF; DNA: TGTGCCAGCAGCGGATGGGCAGGGCTGAGGTTTACAGATACGCAGTATTTT
J: TRBJ2-5; D: -; size: -; V: TRBV14; CDR3: CASSQARRETQYF; DNA: TGTGCCAGCAGCCAAGCCCGGCGGGAGACCCAGTACTTC
J: TRBJ1-6; D: -; size: -; V: TRBV9; CDR3: CASSGAVNSPLHF; DNA: TGTGCCAGCAGCGGAGCCGTTAATTCACCCCTCCACTTT
J: TRBJ2-1; D: -; size: -; V: TRBV24-1; CDR3: CATSDALINEQFF; DNA: TGTGCCACCAGTGACGCCCTTATCAATGAGCAGTTCTTC
J: TRBJ1-2; D: TRBD1; size: -; V: TRBV4-1; CDR3: CASSQGLQGRALYGYTF; DNA: TGCGCCAGCAGCCAAGGACTACAGGGGAGGGCCCTCTATGGCTACACCTTC
J: TRBJ1-5; D: -; size: once; V: TRBV27; CDR3: CASSPPGRWNQPQHF; DNA: TGTGCCAGCAGTCCCCCGGGCAGATGGAATCAGCCCCAGCATTTT
J: TRBJ2-7; D: -; size: -; V: TRBV5-6; CDR3: CASSLVPGGEQYF; DNA: TGTGCCAGCAGCTTGGTTCCTGGCGGCGAGCAGTACTTC
J: TRBJ1-2; D: -; size: -; V: TRBV3-1/TRBV3-2; CDR3: CASSQGHDNYGYTF; DNA: TGTGCCAGCAGCCAAGGGCATGATAACTATGGCTACACCTTC
J: TRBJ1-2; D: -; size: once; V: TRBV30; CDR3: CAWSERKNYGYTF; DNA: TGTGCCTGGAGTGAGAGGAAGAACTATGGCTACACCTTC
J: TRBJ2-5; D: -; size: -; V: TRBV15; CDR3: CATSRDRLDAETQYF; DNA: TGTGCCACCAGCAGAGACAGACTGGATGCGGAGACCCAGTACTTC
J: TRBJ1-5; D: TRBD1; size: -; V: TRBV2; CDR3: CASSEAAGGDQPQHF; DNA: TGTGCCAGCAGTGAAGCGGCAGGGGGGGATCAGCCCCAGCATTTT
J: TRBJ2-1; D: -; size: -; V: TRBV5-1; CDR3: CASSLARDNEQFF; DNA: TGCGCCAGCAGCTTGGCCAGAGACAATGAGCAGTTCTTC
J: TRBJ2-3; D: -; size: -; V: TRBV3-1/TRBV3-2; CDR3: CASSQGTKETQYF; DNA: TGTGCCAGCAGCCAAGGGACGAAGGAGACGCAGTATTTT
J: TRBJ2-7; D: -; size: -; V: TRBV28; CDR3: CASTPDVSYEQYF; DNA: TGTGCCAGCACCCCGGACGTCTCCTACGAGCAGTACTTC
J: TRBJ2-2; D: -; size: -; V: TRBV3-1/TRBV3-2; CDR3: CASSHRPGLPNTGELFF; DNA: TGTGCCAGCAGCCATCGACCGGGACTCCCGAACACCGGGGAGCTGTTTTTT
J: TRBJ2-1; D: -; size: -; V: TRBV10-3; CDR3: CAIRPVEWNNEQFF; DNA: TGTGCCATCAGGCCAGTAGAATGGAACAATGAGCAGTTCTTC
J: TRBJ1-3; D: -; size: -; V: TRBV6-6; CDR3: CASSPATLSSGNTIYF; DNA: TGTGCCAGCAGCCCCGCGACCCTAAGCTCTGGAAACACCATATATTTT
J: TRBJ2-7; D: -; size: -; V: TRBV7-9; CDR3: CASTLTGSEQYF; DNA: TGTGCCAGCACCCTTACAGGGTCCGAGCAGTACTTC
J: TRBJ2-3; D: TRBD2; size: -; V: TRBV7-3; CDR3: CASSLTGAGGPDTQYF; DNA: TGTGCCAGCAGCTTAACGGGAGCGGGAGGGCCAGATACGCAGTATTTT
J: TRBJ2-7; D: TRBD2; size: -; V: TRBV4-3; CDR3: CASSQAGGNYEQYF; DNA: TGCGCCAGCAGCCAAGCGGGGGGGAACTACGAGCAGTACTTC
J: TRBJ1-5; D: -; size: -; V: TRBV27; CDR3: CASSFSGILNQPQHF; DNA: TGTGCCAGCAGTTTTTCGGGGATCCTTAATCAGCCCCAGCATTTT
J: TRBJ2-1; D: -; size: -; V: TRBV11-2; CDR3: CASSLDIEQFF; DNA: TGTGCCAGCAGCCTGGATATTGAGCAGTTCTTC
J: TRBJ2-7; D: -; size: -; V: TRBV7-2; CDR3: CASRPVGASEYF; DNA: TGTGCGAGCAGACCGGTAGGGGCGTCAGAGTACTTC
J: TRBJ2-7; D: -; size: once; V: TRBV19; CDR3: CASSIVLRLSSYEQYF; DNA: TGTGCCAGTAGTATAGTTCTGCGCTTAAGCTCCTACGAGCAGTACTTC
J: TRBJ2-4; D: -; size: -; V: TRBV7-7; CDR3: CASSLARNMQGRNIQYF; DNA: TGTGCCAGCAGCTTAGCGCGGAATATGCAGGGTAGGAACATTCAGTACTTC
J: TRBJ1-2; D: TRBD1; size: -; V: TRBV18; CDR3: CASSTGDPFNYGYTF; DNA: TGTGCCAGCTCGACAGGGGACCCATTTAACTATGGCTACACCTTC
J: TRBJ2-1; D: -; size: -; V: TRBV7-3; CDR3: CASSFYLYNEQFF; DNA: TGTGCCAGCAGCTTCTACCTGTACAATGAGCAGTTCTTC
J: TRBJ1-1; D: TRBD1; size: once; V: TRBV28; CDR3: CASSSPGQKDTEAFF; DNA: TGTGCCAGCAGCAGCCCGGGACAGAAAGACACTGAAGCTTTCTTT
J: TRBJ1-1; D: -; size: -; V: TRBV19; CDR3: CASSPVPFSEAFF; DNA: TGTGCCAGTAGTCCGGTACCTTTTAGTGAAGCTTTCTTT
J: TRBJ1-6; D: -; size: once; V: TRBV19; CDR3: CASSARDNYSPLHF; DNA: TGTGCCAGTAGTGCCCGGGACAACTATTCACCCCTCCACTTT
J: TRBJ1-3; D: -; size: -; V: TRBV4-2; CDR3: CASSQYTGSVRPSGNTIYF; DNA: TGTGCCAGCAGCCAATACACGGGGTCCGTCCGTCCTTCTGGAAACACCATATATTTT
J: TRBJ2-3; D: -; size: -; V: TRBV5-1; CDR3: CASSLDGYTDTQYF; DNA: TGCGCCAGCAGCTTGGACGGATACACAGATACGCAGTATTTT
J: TRBJ1-6; D: -; size: -; V: TRBV14; CDR3: CASSQVAGGYGSPLHF; DNA: TGTGCCAGCAGCCAAGTAGCGGGCGGTTACGGCTCACCCCTCCACTTT
J: TRBJ2-5; D: -; size: -; V: TRBV9; CDR3: CASSSQLGGGRETQYF; DNA: TGTGCCAGCAGCTCCCAACTTGGGGGGGGCAGAGAGACCCAGTACTTC
J: TRBJ1-2; D: -; size: once; V: TRBV6-5; CDR3: CASSPVQGGGYTF; DNA: TGTGCCAGCAGTCCCGTACAGGGAGGTGGCTACACCTTC
J: TRBJ1-4; D: -; size: -; V: TRBV27; CDR3: CASSLSTRQPAGRYEKLFF; DNA: TGTGCCAGCAGTTTATCAACCCGGCAGCCTGCCGGGAGATATGAAAAACTGTTTTTT
J: TRBJ1-6; D: TRBD1; size: once; V: TRBV14; CDR3: CASSPRTGGTNSPLHF; DNA: TGTGCCAGCAGCCCAAGGACAGGGGGTACCAATTCACCCCTCCACTTT
J: TRBJ1-6; D: -; size: -; V: TRBV27; CDR3: CASSFQTAGGSPLHF; DNA: TGTGCCAGCAGTTTCCAGACCGCCGGGGGCTCACCCCTCCACTTT
J: TRBJ2-1; D: -; size: -; V: TRBV6-5; CDR3: CASTSRLDNEQFF; DNA: TGTGCCAGCACTAGCCGTTTGGACAATGAGCAGTTCTTC
J: TRBJ1-6; D: -; size: -; V: TRBV11-2; CDR3: CASSLGWAGRMGNSPLHF; DNA: TGTGCCAGCAGCTTAGGTTGGGCAGGAAGGATGGGTAATTCACCCCTCCACTTT
J: TRBJ2-2; D: -; size: few; V: TRBV11-3; CDR3: CASSGRSNTGELFF; DNA: TGTGCCAGCAGCGGCAGGTCGAACACCGGGGAGCTGTTTTTT
J: TRBJ2-7; D: -; size: -; V: TRBV3-1/TRBV3-2; CDR3: CASTDFYEQYF; DNA: TGTGCCAGCACCGACTTCTACGAGCAGTACTTC
J: TRBJ2-3; D: TRBD1; size: -; V: TRBV6-6; CDR3: CASSPGGTGIADTQYF; DNA: TGTGCCAGCAGCCCCGGGGGGACAGGGATTGCAGATACGCAGTATTTT
J: TRBJ1-2; D: -; size: once; V: TRBV5-1; CDR3: CASSLATTREYGYTF; DNA: TGCGCCAGCAGCTTAGCCACTACAAGAGAGTATGGCTACACCTTC